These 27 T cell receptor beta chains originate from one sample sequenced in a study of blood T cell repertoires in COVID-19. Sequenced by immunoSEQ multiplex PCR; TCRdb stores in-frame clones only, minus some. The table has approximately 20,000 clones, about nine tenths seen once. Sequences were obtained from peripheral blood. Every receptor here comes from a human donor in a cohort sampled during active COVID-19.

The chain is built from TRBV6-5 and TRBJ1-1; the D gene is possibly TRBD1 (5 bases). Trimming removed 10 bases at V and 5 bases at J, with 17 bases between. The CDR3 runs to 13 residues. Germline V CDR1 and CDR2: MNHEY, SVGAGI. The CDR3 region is CATNGGGATEAFF. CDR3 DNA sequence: TGTGCCACCAATGGGGGGGGTGCAACTGAAGCTTTCTTT.

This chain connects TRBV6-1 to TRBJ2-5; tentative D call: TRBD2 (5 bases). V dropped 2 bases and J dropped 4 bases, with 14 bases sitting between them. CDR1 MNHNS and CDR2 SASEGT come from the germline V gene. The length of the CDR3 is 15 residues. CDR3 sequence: CASSEFGGSTETQYF. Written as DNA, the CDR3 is TGTGCCAGCAGTGAATTTGGAGGTTCAACAGAGACCCAGTACTTC.

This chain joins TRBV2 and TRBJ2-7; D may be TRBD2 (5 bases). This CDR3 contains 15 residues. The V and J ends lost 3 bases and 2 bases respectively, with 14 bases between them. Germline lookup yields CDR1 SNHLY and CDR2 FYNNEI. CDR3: CASSEGGWYTYEQYF. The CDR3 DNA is TGTGCCAGCAGTGAGGGCGGGTGGTATACCTACGAGCAGTACTTC.

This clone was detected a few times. The CDR3 sequence: CASSIQGGVQPQHF. The DNA for the CDR3 is TGTGCCAGCAGTATACAGGGGGGGGTTCAGCCCCAGCATTTT. J is TRBJ1-5 and V is TRBV28, with TRBD1 matching over 8 bases. The germline CDR1 and CDR2 sequences are MDHEN and SYDVKM. V trimming: 5 bases; J trimming: 6 bases; junction bases outside the gene matches: 6. The CDR3 spans 14 residues.

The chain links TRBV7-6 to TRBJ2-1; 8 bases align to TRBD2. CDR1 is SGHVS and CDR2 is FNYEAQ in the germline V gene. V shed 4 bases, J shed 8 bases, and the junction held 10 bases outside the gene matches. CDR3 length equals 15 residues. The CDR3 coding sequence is TGTGCCAGCAGCTCCCTATCGGGGGGGCTCTATGAGCAGTTCTTC. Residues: CASSSLSGGLYEQFF.

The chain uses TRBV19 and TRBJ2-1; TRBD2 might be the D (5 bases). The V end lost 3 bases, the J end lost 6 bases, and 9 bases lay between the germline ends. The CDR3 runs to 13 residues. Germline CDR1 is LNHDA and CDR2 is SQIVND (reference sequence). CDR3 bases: TGTGCCAGTAGTATTTCGCTAGCCAATGAGCAGTTCTTC. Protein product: CASSISLANEQFF.

CDR3 in amino acids: CASSEGQGGQPQHF. The CDR3 coding sequence is TGTGCCAGCAGTGAGGGACAGGGAGGGCAGCCCCAGCATTTT. The V call is TRBV6-1, the J call TRBJ1-5, with 9 bases identical to TRBD1. The CDR3 runs 14 residues. Germline V gene sequence: CDR1 MNHNS, CDR2 SASEGT. Trimming at V came to 3 bases and at J to 7 bases, leaving 4 bases not matched to a gene.

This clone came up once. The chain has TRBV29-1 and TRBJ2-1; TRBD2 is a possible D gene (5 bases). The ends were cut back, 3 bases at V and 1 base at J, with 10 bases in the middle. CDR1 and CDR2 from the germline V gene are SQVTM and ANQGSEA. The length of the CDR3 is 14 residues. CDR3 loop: CSVEGATSYNEQFF. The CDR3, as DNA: TGCAGCGTTGAGGGAGCGACTTCCTACAATGAGCAGTTCTTC.

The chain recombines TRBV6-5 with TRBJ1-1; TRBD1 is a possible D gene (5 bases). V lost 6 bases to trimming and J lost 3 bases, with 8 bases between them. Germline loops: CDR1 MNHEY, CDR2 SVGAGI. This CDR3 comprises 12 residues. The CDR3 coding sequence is TGTGCCAGCAGGGGGCATGACACTGAAGCTTTCTTT. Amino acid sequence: CASRGHDTEAFF.

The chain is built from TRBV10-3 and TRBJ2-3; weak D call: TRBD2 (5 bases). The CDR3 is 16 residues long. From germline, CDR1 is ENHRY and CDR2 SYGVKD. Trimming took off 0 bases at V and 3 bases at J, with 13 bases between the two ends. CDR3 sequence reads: CAISESKRAGTDTQYF. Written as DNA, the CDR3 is TGTGCCATCAGTGAGTCGAAGAGGGCCGGGACAGATACGCAGTATTTT.

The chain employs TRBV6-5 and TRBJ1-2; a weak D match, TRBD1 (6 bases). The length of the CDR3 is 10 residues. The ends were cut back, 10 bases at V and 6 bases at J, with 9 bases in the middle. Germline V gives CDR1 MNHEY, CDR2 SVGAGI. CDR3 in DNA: TGTGCCACCCGGGACAATGGCTACACCTTC. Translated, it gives CATRDNGYTF.

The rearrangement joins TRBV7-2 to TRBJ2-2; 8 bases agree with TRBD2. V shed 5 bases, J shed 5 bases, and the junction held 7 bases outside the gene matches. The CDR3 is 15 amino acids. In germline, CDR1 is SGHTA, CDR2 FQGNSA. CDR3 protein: CASSLGTSWTGELFF. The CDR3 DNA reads TGTGCCAGCAGCCTCGGGACTAGTTGGACCGGGGAGCTGTTTTTT.

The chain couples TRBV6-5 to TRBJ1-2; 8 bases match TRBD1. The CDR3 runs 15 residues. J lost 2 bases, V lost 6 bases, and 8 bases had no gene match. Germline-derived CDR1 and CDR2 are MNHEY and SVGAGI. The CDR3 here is CASRKGQGTNYGYTF. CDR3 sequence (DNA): TGTGCCAGCAGAAAAGGACAGGGAACCAACTATGGCTACACCTTC.

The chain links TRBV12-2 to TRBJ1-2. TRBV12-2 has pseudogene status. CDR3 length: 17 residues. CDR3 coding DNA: TGTGCAAGTCGCCCGCCCCCCGGGATAAAAGCTAACTATGGCTACACCTTC. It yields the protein CASRPPPGIKANYGYTF.

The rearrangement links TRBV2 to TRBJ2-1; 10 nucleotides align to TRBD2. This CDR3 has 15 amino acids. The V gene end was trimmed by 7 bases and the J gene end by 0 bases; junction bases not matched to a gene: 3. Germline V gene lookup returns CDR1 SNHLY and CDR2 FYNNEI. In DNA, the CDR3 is TGTGCCAGCAAGTCTAGCGGGAGCTCCTACAATGAGCAGTTCTTC. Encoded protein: CASKSSGSSYNEQFF.

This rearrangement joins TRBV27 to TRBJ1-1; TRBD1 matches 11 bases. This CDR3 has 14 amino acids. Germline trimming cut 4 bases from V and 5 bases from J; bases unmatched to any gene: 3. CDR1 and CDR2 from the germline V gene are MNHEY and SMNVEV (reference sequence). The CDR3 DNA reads TGTGCCAGCAGTTGGGACAGGGGGACGACTGAAGCTTTCTTT. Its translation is CASSWDRGTTEAFF.

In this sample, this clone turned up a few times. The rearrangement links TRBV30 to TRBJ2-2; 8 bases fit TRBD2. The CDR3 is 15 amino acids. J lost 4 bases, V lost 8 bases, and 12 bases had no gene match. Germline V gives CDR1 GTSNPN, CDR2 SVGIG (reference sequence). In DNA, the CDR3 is TGTGCCCTAGGCCGGGGGGGTGGGGCCACCGGGGAGCTGTTTTTT. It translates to CALGRGGGATGELFF.

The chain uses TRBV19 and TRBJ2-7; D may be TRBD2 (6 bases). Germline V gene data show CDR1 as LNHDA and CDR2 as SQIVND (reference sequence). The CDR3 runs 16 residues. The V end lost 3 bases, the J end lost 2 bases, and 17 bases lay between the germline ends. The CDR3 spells CASSMPGEKRTYEQYF. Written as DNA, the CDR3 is TGTGCCAGTAGTATGCCGGGAGAGAAAAGGACCTACGAGCAGTACTTC.

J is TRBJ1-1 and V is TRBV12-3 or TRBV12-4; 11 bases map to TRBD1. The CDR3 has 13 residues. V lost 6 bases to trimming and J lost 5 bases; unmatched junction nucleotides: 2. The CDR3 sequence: CASSGTGGTEAFF. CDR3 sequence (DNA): TGTGCCAGCAGCGGGACAGGGGGGACTGAAGCTTTCTTT.

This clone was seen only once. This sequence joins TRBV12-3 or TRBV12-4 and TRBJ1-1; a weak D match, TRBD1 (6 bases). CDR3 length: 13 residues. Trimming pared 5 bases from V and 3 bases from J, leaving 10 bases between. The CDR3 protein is CASSIGTYTEAFF. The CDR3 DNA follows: TGTGCCAGCAGTATCGGGACATACACTGAAGCTTTCTTT.

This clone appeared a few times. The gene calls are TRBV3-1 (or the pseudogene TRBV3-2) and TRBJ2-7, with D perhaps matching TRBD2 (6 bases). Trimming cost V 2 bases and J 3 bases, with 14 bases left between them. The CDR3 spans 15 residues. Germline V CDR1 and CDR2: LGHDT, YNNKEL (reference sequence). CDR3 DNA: TGTGCCAGCAGCCAATCTTCTAGCGAAGTCTACGAGCAGTACTTC. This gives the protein CASSQSSSEVYEQYF.

The CDR3 coding sequence is TGTGCCAGCAGTCCCCGGTGGACTAGCGGGAGGCCCGAGCAGTACTTC. Translated: CASSPRWTSGRPEQYF. The genes are TRBV7-2 and TRBJ2-7, with TRBD2 matching 14 bases. Germline V gene data show CDR1 as SGHTA and CDR2 as FQGNSA. The CDR3 has 16 residues. V lost 6 bases to trimming and J lost 6 bases; unmatched junction nucleotides: 10.

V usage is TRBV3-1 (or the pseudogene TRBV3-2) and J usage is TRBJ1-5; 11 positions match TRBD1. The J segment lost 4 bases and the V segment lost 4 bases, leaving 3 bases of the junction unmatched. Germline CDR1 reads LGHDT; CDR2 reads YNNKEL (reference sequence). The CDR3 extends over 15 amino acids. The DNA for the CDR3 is TGTGCCAGCAGCCTAGGGACAGGGGGGAATCAGCCCCAGCATTTT. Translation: CASSLGTGGNQPQHF.

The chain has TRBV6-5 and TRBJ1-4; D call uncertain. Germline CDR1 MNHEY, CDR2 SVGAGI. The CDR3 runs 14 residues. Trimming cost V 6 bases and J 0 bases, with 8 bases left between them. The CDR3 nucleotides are TGTGCCAGCAGCCGACTTACAACTAATGAAAAACTGTTTTTT. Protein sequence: CASSRLTTNEKLFF.

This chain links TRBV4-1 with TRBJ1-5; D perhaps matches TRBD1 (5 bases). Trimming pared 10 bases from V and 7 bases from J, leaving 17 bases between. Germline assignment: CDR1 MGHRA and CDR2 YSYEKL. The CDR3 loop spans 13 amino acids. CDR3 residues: CAIPTVGRQPQHF. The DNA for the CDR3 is TGCGCCATTCCGACAGTCGGTCGGCAGCCCCAGCATTTT.

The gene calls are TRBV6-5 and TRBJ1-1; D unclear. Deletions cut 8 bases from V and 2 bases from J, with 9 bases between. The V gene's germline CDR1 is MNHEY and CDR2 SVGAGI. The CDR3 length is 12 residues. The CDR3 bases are TGTGCCAGCCTGACGGGAAACACTGAAGCTTTCTTT. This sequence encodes CASLTGNTEAFF.

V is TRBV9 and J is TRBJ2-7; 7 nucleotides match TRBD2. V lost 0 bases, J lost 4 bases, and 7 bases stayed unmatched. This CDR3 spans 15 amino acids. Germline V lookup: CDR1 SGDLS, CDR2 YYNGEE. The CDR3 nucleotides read TGTGCCAGCAGCGTAGGCGACCTGGGGGGGTACGAGCAGTACTTC. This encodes CASSVGDLGGYEQYF.